A selection of T cell receptor beta chains follows, all from one sample in a study of memory CD8 T cells in hepatitis C reinfection. Profiled with immunoSEQ multiplex PCR; TCRdb holds only in-frame clones, not every one. The sample contains 50,000 or so clones, over 85% of which appear only once. Sequencing was performed on naive CD8+ T cells sorted from blood. These receptors all come from a man between 18 and 35 years old with hepatitis C virus infection. CDR3s include the opening cysteine and the closing phenylalanine or tryptophan. The order of the fields is clone size, D gene, V gene, J gene, CDR3 protein, CDR3 DNA. A D gene is named only where the DNA matches it firmly. Rows may omit the clone size; those that give it use once, few, many or a size class.

size: NA
D: TRBD2
V: TRBV19
J: TRBJ2-5
CDR3: CASKGSGRSGETQYF
DNA: TGTGCCAGTAAAGGTAGCGGGAGGTCCGGGGAGACCCAGTACTTC

size: NA
D: NA
V: TRBV19
J: TRBJ2-7
CDR3: CASSMSGSSYEQYF
DNA: TGTGCCAGTAGTATGTCCGGGAGCTCCTACGAGCAGTACTTC

size: NA
D: TRBD2
V: TRBV2
J: TRBJ2-3
CDR3: CASRDLSGRDTDTQYF
DNA: TGTGCCAGCAGAGACCTTAGCGGGAGGGACACAGATACGCAGTATTTT

size: NA
D: TRBD2
V: TRBV4-2
J: TRBJ2-2
CDR3: CASSQQGLANTGELFF
DNA: TGTGCCAGCAGCCAACAGGGACTAGCGAACACCGGGGAGCTGTTTTTT

size: NA
D: TRBD1
V: TRBV13
J: TRBJ2-5
CDR3: CASGLTGVLGQETQYF
DNA: TGTGCCAGCGGGTTGACAGGGGTTCTCGGCCAAGAGACCCAGTACTTC

size: NA
D: NA
V: TRBV7-9
J: TRBJ1-1
CDR3: CASSRPGQILNAEAFF
DNA: TGTGCCAGCAGCCGTCCGGGACAAATCTTGAACGCTGAAGCTTTCTTT

size: NA
D: TRBD2
V: TRBV11-3
J: TRBJ2-2
CDR3: CASSSPSGSPNTGELFF
DNA: TGTGCCAGCAGCTCTCCTAGCGGGTCTCCGAACACCGGGGAGCTGTTTTTT

size: NA
D: NA
V: TRBV10-2
J: TRBJ1-1
CDR3: CASSVTGEAFF
DNA: TGCGCCAGCAGTGTAACGGGTGAAGCTTTCTTT

size: NA
D: NA
V: TRBV19
J: TRBJ2-7
CDR3: CASSNLREQYF
DNA: TGTGCCAGCTCAAATCTCAGGGAGCAGTACTTC

size: NA
D: TRBD2
V: TRBV10-3
J: TRBJ2-1
CDR3: CAISGTSGRDSGNEQFF
DNA: TGTGCCATCAGTGGGACTAGCGGGAGGGATAGCGGGAATGAGCAGTTCTTC

size: few
D: NA
V: TRBV4-1
J: TRBJ1-3
CDR3: CASSQLDSGNTIYF
DNA: TGCGCCAGCAGCCAGTTAGACTCTGGAAACACCATATATTTT

size: few
D: TRBD2
V: TRBV27
J: TRBJ2-5
CDR3: CASSPSGGAYGQETQYF
DNA: TGTGCCAGCAGTCCTAGCGGGGGGGCATACGGCCAAGAGACCCAGTACTTC

size: NA
D: TRBD1
V: TRBV2
J: TRBJ2-1
CDR3: CASSGLGTEYYNEQFF
DNA: TGTGCCAGCAGTGGCCTCGGGACAGAGTACTACAATGAGCAGTTCTTC

size: NA
D: TRBD1
V: TRBV6-1
J: TRBJ1-2
CDR3: CASSEGSGQSVYGYTF
DNA: TGTGCCAGCAGTGAAGGATCGGGACAGAGTGTCTATGGCTACACCTTC

size: NA
D: NA
V: TRBV27
J: TRBJ2-1
CDR3: CASLSSSTHNEQFF
DNA: TGTGCCAGCTTATCTAGCTCTACTCACAATGAGCAGTTCTTC

size: NA
D: NA
V: TRBV7-6
J: TRBJ2-1
CDR3: CASSPGSFTGDEQFF
DNA: TGTGCCAGCAGCCCCGGGTCCTTCACGGGGGATGAGCAGTTCTTC

size: NA
D: TRBD1
V: TRBV4-1
J: TRBJ1-5
CDR3: CASSQQGGNQPQHF
DNA: TGCGCCAGCAGCCAACAGGGGGGCAATCAGCCCCAGCATTTT

size: NA
D: NA
V: TRBV9
J: TRBJ2-3
CDR3: CASSPWGREEDTQYF
DNA: TGTGCCAGCAGCCCGTGGGGAAGGGAGGAGGATACGCAGTATTTT

size: NA
D: NA
V: TRBV27
J: TRBJ2-7
CDR3: CASSFQGSYEQYF
DNA: TGTGCCAGCAGTTTTCAGGGCTCCTACGAGCAGTACTTC

size: few
D: NA
V: TRBV14
J: TRBJ2-7
CDR3: CASSQWTQHLYF
DNA: TGTGCCAGCAGCCAATGGACTCAGCACCTGTACTTC

size: NA
D: TRBD2
V: TRBV4-1
J: TRBJ2-7
CDR3: CASTLLAGEDEQYF
DNA: TGCGCCAGCACCCTACTAGCGGGAGAGGACGAGCAGTACTTC

size: NA
D: TRBD1
V: TRBV6-6
J: TRBJ2-7
CDR3: CASSYSAGGGYEQYF
DNA: TGTGCCAGCAGTTACTCAGCAGGGGGTGGGTACGAGCAGTACTTC

size: few
D: NA
V: TRBV6-4
J: TRBJ1-1
CDR3: CASSDGVGEAFF
DNA: TGTGCCAGCAGTGATGGAGTAGGTGAAGCTTTCTTT

size: NA
D: TRBD2
V: TRBV13
J: TRBJ2-3
CDR3: CASSLVRGLAGDPSTDTQYF
DNA: TGTGCCAGCAGCTTAGTCCGGGGACTAGCGGGGGACCCTAGCACAGATACGCAGTATTTT

size: NA
D: NA
V: TRBV7-9
J: TRBJ1-1
CDR3: CASSLAESASPEAFF
DNA: TGTGCCAGCAGCTTAGCGGAGTCCGCCTCGCCTGAAGCTTTCTTT

size: few
D: TRBD1
V: TRBV7-3
J: TRBJ1-1
CDR3: CASSLGTGNTEAFF
DNA: TGTGCCAGCAGCTTAGGGACAGGGAACACTGAAGCTTTCTTT

size: few
D: NA
V: TRBV2
J: TRBJ1-2
CDR3: CASREDSYGYTF
DNA: TGTGCCAGCAGGGAGGACAGCTATGGCTACACCTTC

size: NA
D: NA
V: TRBV5-1
J: TRBJ2-7
CDR3: CASSRGGIYEQYF
DNA: TGCGCCAGCAGCAGGGGGGGTATTTACGAGCAGTACTTC

size: once
D: TRBD2
V: TRBV5-4
J: TRBJ2-1
CDR3: CASTTSGRPSYNEQFF
DNA: TGTGCCAGCACCACCAGCGGGAGGCCGTCCTACAATGAGCAGTTCTTC

size: NA
D: NA
V: TRBV19
J: TRBJ2-1
CDR3: CASSYGGSYNEQFF
DNA: TGTGCCAGTAGTTACGGGGGCTCCTACAATGAGCAGTTCTTC

size: NA
D: NA
V: TRBV6-4
J: TRBJ1-5
CDR3: CASSGLQHF
DNA: TGTGCCAGCAGTGGACTCCAGCATTTT

size: NA
D: NA
V: TRBV11-2
J: TRBJ1-1
CDR3: CASSSSAGAGNTEAFF
DNA: TGTGCCAGCAGCTCCTCGGCGGGGGCAGGGAACACTGAAGCTTTCTTT

size: NA
D: NA
V: TRBV27
J: TRBJ2-7
CDR3: CASSLSRQGPYEQYF
DNA: TGTGCCAGCAGTTTATCGAGGCAGGGTCCCTACGAGCAGTACTTC

size: NA
D: NA
V: TRBV7-6
J: TRBJ2-1
CDR3: CASSPGARGEQFF
DNA: TGTGCCAGCAGTCCCGGCGCCCGGGGTGAGCAGTTCTTC

size: NA
D: NA
V: TRBV19
J: TRBJ2-7
CDR3: CASSIGGQAYEQYF
DNA: TGTGCCAGTAGTATAGGCGGCCAAGCCTACGAGCAGTACTTC

size: few
D: TRBD1
V: TRBV5-4
J: TRBJ1-4
CDR3: CASSLAGTGLEKLFF
DNA: TGTGCCAGCAGCTTGGCAGGGACAGGGCTCGAAAAACTGTTTTTT

size: NA
D: NA
V: TRBV5-1
J: TRBJ1-3
CDR3: CASSLLERTLSSGNTIYF
DNA: TGCGCCAGCAGCTTGTTAGAAAGAACCCTGAGCTCTGGAAACACCATATATTTT

size: NA
D: NA
V: TRBV27
J: TRBJ1-2
CDR3: CASSLGAGFGYTF
DNA: TGTGCCAGCAGTTTAGGGGCAGGGTTTGGCTACACCTTC

size: NA
D: NA
V: TRBV30
J: TRBJ2-2
CDR3: CAWGENTGELFF
DNA: TGTGCCTGGGGAGAGAACACCGGGGAGCTGTTTTTT

size: NA
D: TRBD1
V: TRBV29-1
J: TRBJ2-1
CDR3: CSVELSGQGYNEQFF
DNA: TGCAGCGTTGAGTTATCAGGACAGGGCTACAATGAGCAGTTCTTC

size: NA
D: NA
V: TRBV7-6
J: TRBJ1-3
CDR3: CASSSDLRLGNTIYF
DNA: TGTGCCAGCAGCTCGGATTTGCGACTTGGAAACACCATATATTTT

size: few
D: NA
V: TRBV7-9
J: TRBJ1-1
CDR3: CASSWQGVNTEAFF
DNA: TGTGCCAGCAGCTGGCAAGGAGTGAACACTGAAGCTTTCTTT

size: NA
D: NA
V: TRBV7-9
J: TRBJ1-4
CDR3: CASSSGQSTEKLFF
DNA: TGTGCCAGCAGCTCTGGACAGTCAACTGAAAAACTGTTTTTT